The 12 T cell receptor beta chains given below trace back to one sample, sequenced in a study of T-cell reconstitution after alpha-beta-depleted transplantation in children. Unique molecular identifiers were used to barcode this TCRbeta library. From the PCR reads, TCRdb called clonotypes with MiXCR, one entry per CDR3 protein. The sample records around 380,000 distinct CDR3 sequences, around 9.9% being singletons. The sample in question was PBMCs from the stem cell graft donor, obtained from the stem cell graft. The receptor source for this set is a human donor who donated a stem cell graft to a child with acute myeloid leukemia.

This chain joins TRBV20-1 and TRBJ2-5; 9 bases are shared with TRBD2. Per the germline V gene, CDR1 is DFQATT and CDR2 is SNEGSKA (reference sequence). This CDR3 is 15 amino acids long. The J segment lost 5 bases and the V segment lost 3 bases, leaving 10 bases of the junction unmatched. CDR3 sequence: CSASRRLAAQETQYF. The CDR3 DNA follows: TGCAGTGCTAGCCGTAGACTAGCGGCCCAGGAGACCCAGTACTTC.

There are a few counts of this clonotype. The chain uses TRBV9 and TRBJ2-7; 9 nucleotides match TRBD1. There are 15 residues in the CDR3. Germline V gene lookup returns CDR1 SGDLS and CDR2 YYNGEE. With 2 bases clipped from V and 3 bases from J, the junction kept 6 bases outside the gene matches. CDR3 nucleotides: TGTGCCAGCAGCGTCGGGACAGGGTTTGGCTACGAGCAGTACTTC. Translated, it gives CASSVGTGFGYEQYF.

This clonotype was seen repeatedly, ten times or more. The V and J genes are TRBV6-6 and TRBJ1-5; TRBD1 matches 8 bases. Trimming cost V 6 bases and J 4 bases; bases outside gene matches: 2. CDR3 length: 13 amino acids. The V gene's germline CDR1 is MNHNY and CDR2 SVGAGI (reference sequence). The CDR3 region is CASRDRENQPQHF. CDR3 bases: TGTGCCAGCAGGGACAGGGAAAATCAGCCCCAGCATTTT.

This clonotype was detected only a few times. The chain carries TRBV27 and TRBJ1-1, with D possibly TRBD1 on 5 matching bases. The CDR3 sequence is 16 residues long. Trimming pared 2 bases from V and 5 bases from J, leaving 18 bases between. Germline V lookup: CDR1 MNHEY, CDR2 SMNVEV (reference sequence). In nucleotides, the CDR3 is TGTGCCAGCAGTTTAAGGGTGGGGCGCGTGAGTACTGAAGCTTTCTTT. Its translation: CASSLRVGRVSTEAFF.

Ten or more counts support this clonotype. The CDR3 nucleotides read TGTGCCAGCAGCACAGTCGGGGGTTCTGTTAATGAGCAGTTCTTC. Translated, it gives CASSTVGGSVNEQFF. The chain uses TRBV5-4 and TRBJ2-1; D may be TRBD2 (6 bases). Per the germline V gene, CDR1 is SGHNT and CDR2 is YYREEE (reference sequence). V was trimmed by 4 bases and J by 7 bases, leaving 18 bases between them. There are 15 residues in the CDR3.

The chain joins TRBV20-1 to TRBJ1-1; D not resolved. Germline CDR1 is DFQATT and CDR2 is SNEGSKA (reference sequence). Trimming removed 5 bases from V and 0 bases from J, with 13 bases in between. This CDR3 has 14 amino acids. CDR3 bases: TGCAGTGCTGCCGGCTTCGGGATGAACACTGAAGCTTTCTTT. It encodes CSAAGFGMNTEAFF.

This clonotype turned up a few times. The CDR3 bases are TGCGCCAGCCGGTTCACGGCGAGCTCCTACGAGCAGTACTTC. Protein sequence: CASRFTASSYEQYF. The V call is TRBV5-1, the J call TRBJ2-7; D is unresolved. The germline gives CDR1 SGHRS, CDR2 YFSETQ. Trimming left V 7 bases short and J 0 bases short, with 14 bases between. The CDR3 runs 14 residues.

CDR3 in DNA: TGTGCCAGCAGCCCTATTCGGGGAAGTGAAGAGACCCAGTACTTC. This codes for CASSPIRGSEETQYF. This chain connects TRBV3-1 to TRBJ2-5; TRBD2 might be the D (5 bases). The CDR3 contains 15 residues. CDR1 is LGHDT and CDR2 is YNNKEL in the germline V gene (reference sequence). Trimming removed 4 bases from V and 3 bases from J, with 15 bases in between.

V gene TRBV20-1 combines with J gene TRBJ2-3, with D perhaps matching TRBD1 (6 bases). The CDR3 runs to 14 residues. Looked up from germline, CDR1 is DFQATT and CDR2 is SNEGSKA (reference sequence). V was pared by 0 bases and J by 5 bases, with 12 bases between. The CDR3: CSAREQGMGDTQYF. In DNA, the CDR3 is TGCAGTGCTAGAGAGCAGGGGATGGGAGATACGCAGTATTTT.

This CDR3 reads CASETPGGRRNEQYF. As DNA, the CDR3 is TGTGCCAGCGAAACACCCGGCGGGAGGAGAAACGAGCAGTACTTC. V gene TRBV5-6 combines with J gene TRBJ2-7; 8 bases line up with TRBD2. The germline V gene encodes CDR1 SGHDT and CDR2 YYEEEE. The V segment lost 7 bases and the J segment 5 bases; nucleotides outside the gene matches: 14. CDR3 length equals 15 residues. The full variable domain, in which reference TRBV5-6 and TRBJ2-7 provide the parts outside the CDR3, is DAGVTQSPTHLIKTRGQQVTLRCSPKSGHDTVSWYQQALGQGPQFIFQYYEEEERQRGNFPDRFSGHQFPNYSSELNVNALLLGDSALYLCASETPGGRRNEQYFGPGTRLTVT.

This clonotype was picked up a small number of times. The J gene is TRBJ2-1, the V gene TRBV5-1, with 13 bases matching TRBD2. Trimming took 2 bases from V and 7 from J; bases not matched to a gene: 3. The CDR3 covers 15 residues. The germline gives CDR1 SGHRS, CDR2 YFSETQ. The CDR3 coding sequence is TGCGCCAGCAGCTTCCGGACTAGCGGGAGTAATGAGCAGTTCTTC. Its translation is CASSFRTSGSNEQFF.

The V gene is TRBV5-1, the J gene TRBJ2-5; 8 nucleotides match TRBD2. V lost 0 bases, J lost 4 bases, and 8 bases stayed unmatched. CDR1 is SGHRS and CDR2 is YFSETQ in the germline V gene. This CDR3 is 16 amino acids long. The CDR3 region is CASSLGPRGAGETQYF. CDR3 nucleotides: TGCGCCAGCAGCTTGGGTCCGCGGGGGGCAGGAGAGACCCAGTACTTC.